A single sample gave rise to the 32 T cell receptor beta chains below, sequenced in a study of T-cell reconstitution after alpha-beta-depleted transplantation in children. Using unique molecular identifiers, the investigators prepared the TCRbeta library. TCRdb redid the calling of the PCR reads with MiXCR, one entry per CDR3 protein. Of around 960,000 distinct CDR3 sequences in the sample, about 26% were seen once. The material sequenced was PBMCs, mostly from graft donor cells, taken 360 days after TCRalphabeta/CD19-depleted stem cell transplant. Receptors were obtained from a boy under three years old who had a stem cell transplant for SCID, so the T cells may come from the graft donor.

The chain links TRBV18 to TRBJ2-5, with no clear D. V was pared by 2 bases and J by 5 bases, with 12 bases between. This CDR3 region has 14 residues. Germline V gene sequence: CDR1 KGHSH, CDR2 LQKENI. DNA of the CDR3: TGTGCCAGCTCACCAAACGGACGACTGGAGACCCAGTACTTC. Translation: CASSPNGRLETQYF.

J is TRBJ1-3 and V is TRBV12-3 or TRBV12-4; D gene unclear. Trimming took off 8 bases at V and 4 bases at J, with 15 bases between the two ends. CDR3 length: 14 amino acids. In DNA, the CDR3 is TGTGCCAGCCACCTCATTAGAAGGGGAAACACCATATATTTT. It is translated as CASHLIRRGNTIYF.

The chain combines TRBV20-1 with TRBJ2-3, with D possibly TRBD1 on 6 matching bases. V dropped 5 bases and J dropped 2 bases, with 17 bases sitting between them. The CDR3 totals 15 residues. Germline CDR1 DFQATT, CDR2 SNEGSKA (reference sequence). Written as DNA, the CDR3 is TGCAGTGCTCCTCGGACAGCGACAAACACAGATACGCAGTATTTT. Its protein product is CSAPRTATNTDTQYF.

The sample holds a few counts of this clonotype. V gene TRBV2 combines with J gene TRBJ2-3; 10 bases are shared with TRBD2. V was clipped by 7 bases and J by 1 base; unmatched bases: 5. The CDR3 covers 15 residues. Germline V CDR1 and CDR2: SNHLY, FYNNEI. Here the CDR3 DNA reads TGTGCCAGCAAGGCCCTAGCGGGAGGCACAGATACGCAGTATTTT. Protein sequence: CASKALAGGTDTQYF.

The table lists this clonotype with a few counts. This rearrangement joins TRBV30 to TRBJ2-7, with a tentative D call TRBD1 (5 bases). The germline V and J ends were trimmed by 5 bases and 5 bases, with 13 bases remaining between them. The CDR3 length is 12 residues. Per the germline V gene, CDR1 is GTSNPN and CDR2 is SVGIG (reference sequence). CDR3 residues: CAWSAGWDEQYF. In DNA, the CDR3 is TGTGCCTGGTCGGCAGGGTGGGACGAGCAGTACTTC. Full variable domain (remainder filled in from reference TRBV30 and TRBJ2-7): SQTIHQWPATLVQPVGSPLSLECTVEGTSNPNLYWYRQAAGRGLQLLFYSVGIGQISSEVPQNLSASRPQDRQFILSSKKLLLSDSGFYLCAWSAGWDEQYFGPGTRLTVT.

This clonotype was detected only a few times. The J gene is TRBJ2-6, the V gene TRBV15; 7 bases agree with TRBD1. From germline, CDR1 is LNHNV and CDR2 YYDKDF (reference sequence). V gave up 0 bases and J gave up 0 bases; unmatched junction bases: 5. The CDR3 is made up of 18 amino acids. CDR3 DNA sequence: TGTGCCACCAGCAGAGAAGGACAGGCGAGCTCTGGGGCCAACGTCCTGACTTTC. Translation: CATSREGQASSGANVLTF.

This chain uses TRBV7-2 with TRBJ2-7, with 12 bases fitting TRBD2. After removal of 7 bases from V and 3 bases from J, the junction contained 7 bases not matched to a gene. This CDR3 region has 15 residues. The V gene's germline CDR1 is SGHTA and CDR2 FQGNSA. CDR3 in DNA: TGTGCCAGCACAAGGACTAGCGGGGCGATCTACGAGCAGTACTTC. Its translation: CASTRTSGAIYEQYF.

This clonotype occurred a few times. The chain is built from TRBV29-1 and TRBJ2-3, with a tentative D call TRBD1 (6 bases). CDR1 is SQVTM, CDR2 ANQGSEA, per germline. V dropped 7 bases and J dropped 0 bases, with 11 bases sitting between them. This CDR3 has 13 residues. The DNA for the CDR3 is TGCAGCGCCGGACAGACCAGCACAGATACGCAGTATTTT. Translation: CSAGQTSTDTQYF.

This clonotype was seen a handful of times. This sequence joins TRBV9 and TRBJ2-5; the D gene could be TRBD1 or TRBD2 (6 bases each). The CDR3 runs to 15 residues. Per the germline V gene, CDR1 is SGDLS and CDR2 is YYNGEE. V was shortened by 0 bases and J by 5 bases, with 14 bases between the two germline ends. The CDR3 bases are TGTGCCAGCAGCGTAGTAGGGGGGATTAGGGAGACCCAGTACTTC. This encodes CASSVVGGIRETQYF.

This clonotype was found a few times. This sequence joins TRBV30 and TRBJ1-4, with D possibly TRBD1 on 5 matching bases. This CDR3 has 14 amino acids. Germline CDR1 and CDR2: GTSNPN and SVGIG (reference sequence). CDR3 in amino acids: CAGATGRINEKLFF. The CDR3 DNA is TGTGCGGGTGCGACGGGGCGGATTAATGAAAAACTGTTTTTT.

This clonotype was seen ten or more times. The genes are TRBV20-1 and TRBJ2-1, with TRBD2 identical over 10 bases. The CDR3 totals 15 residues. The V gene end was trimmed by 2 bases and the J gene end by 7 bases; junction bases not matched to a gene: 8. Germline loops: CDR1 DFQATT, CDR2 SNEGSKA (reference sequence). The CDR3 bases are TGCAGTGCTAGAAAAGGAGCGGGGGGGATGAATGAGCAGTTCTTC. It is translated as CSARKGAGGMNEQFF.

CDR3 protein: CASSPPGLAGKGYEQYF. The CDR3 DNA is TGTGCCAGCTCACCACCGGGACTAGCGGGGAAGGGGTACGAGCAGTACTTC. The V call is TRBV18, the J call TRBJ2-7; 13 bases fit TRBD2. V trimming: 0 bases; J trimming: 4 bases; junction bases outside the gene matches: 6. From germline, CDR1 is KGHSH and CDR2 LQKENI. The CDR3 has 17 amino acids.

CDR3 in amino acids: CASSLATSKYNEQFF. The CDR3, as DNA: TGCGCCAGCAGCTTGGCGACTAGCAAGTACAATGAGCAGTTCTTC. V is TRBV5-1 and J is TRBJ2-1; 7 nucleotides line up with TRBD2. CDR1 SGHRS and CDR2 YFSETQ come from the germline V gene. The junction had 4 bases not matched to a gene; V was cut back by 0 bases and J by 4 bases. The CDR3 sequence is 15 residues long.

This sequence joins TRBV7-9 and TRBJ1-2, with unresolved D. This CDR3 comprises 14 residues. Germline values: CDR1 SEHNR, CDR2 FQNEAQ (reference sequence). Trimming removed 3 bases from V and 8 bases from J, with 16 bases in between. CDR3 nucleotides: TGTGCCAGCAGCTTCTCGGTCGGGCCGGGGGGCTACACCTTC. This codes for CASSFSVGPGGYTF. The full variable domain, completed using reference TRBV7-9 and TRBJ1-2, is DTGVSQNPRHKITKRGQNVTFRCDPISEHNRLYWYRQTLGQGPEFLTYFQNEAQLEKSRLLSDRFSAERPKGSFSTLEIQRTEQGDSAMYLCASSFSVGPGGYTFGSGTRLTVV.

This clonotype occurred a few times. The genes are TRBV5-1 and TRBJ2-1; possibly TRBD2 for D (6 bases). Trimming took off 7 bases at V and 5 bases at J, with 13 bases between the two ends. Germline CDR1 and CDR2: SGHRS and YFSETQ. The CDR3 covers 13 residues. The CDR3 bases are TGCGCCAGCCTGGGGGACTGGGACAATGAGCAGTTCTTC. Translated, it gives CASLGDWDNEQFF.

The CDR3: CSALPGRILNTEAFF. In DNA form, the CDR3 reads TGCAGTGCCCTCCCCGGCAGAATACTGAACACTGAAGCTTTCTTT. This chain joins TRBV20-1 and TRBJ1-1; no clear D gene. Per the germline V gene, CDR1 is DFQATT and CDR2 is SNEGSKA (reference sequence). The CDR3 runs to 15 residues. Between the trimmed V and J ends, which lost 6 bases and 0 bases, there was a span of 17 bases.

V usage is TRBV6-2 or TRBV6-3 and J usage is TRBJ2-7; D ambiguous. The CDR3 is 13 residues long. V was clipped by 5 bases and J by 3 bases, with 11 bases between them. The V gene's germline CDR1 is MNHEY and CDR2 SVGEGT. The CDR3: CASSVLVHYEQYF. CDR3 DNA sequence: TGTGCCAGCAGTGTCCTGGTTCACTACGAGCAGTACTTC.

This clonotype showed up just a few times. The chain joins TRBV9 to TRBJ2-7, with TRBD2 as a possible D gene (5 bases). The V and J ends lost 1 base and 5 bases respectively, with 13 bases between them. The length of the CDR3 is 14 residues. Per the germline V gene, CDR1 is SGDLS and CDR2 is YYNGEE. CDR3 amino acids: CASSVSTTGHEQYF. The CDR3 DNA reads as TGTGCCAGCAGCGTATCGACTACCGGCCACGAGCAGTACTTC.

A few counts support this clonotype. This rearrangement joins TRBV9 to TRBJ2-1, with 9 bases fitting TRBD2. Looked up from germline, CDR1 is SGDLS and CDR2 is YYNGEE. The V and J ends lost 1 base and 7 bases, in that order; junction bases with no gene match: 15. The CDR3 loop spans 18 amino acids. CDR3: CASSVTPRDGGGANEQFF. CDR3 in DNA: TGTGCCAGCAGCGTAACTCCCCGGGATGGCGGGGGGGCAAATGAGCAGTTCTTC.

This clonotype came up many times. The chain combines TRBV7-8 with TRBJ2-7; tentatively, D is TRBD2 (5 bases). CDR1 SGHVS and CDR2 FQNEAQ come from the germline V gene. The V end lost 3 bases, the J end lost 7 bases, and 10 bases lay between the germline ends. CDR3 length: 12 amino acids. The CDR3 DNA sequence: TGTGCCAGCAGCTTTAGCGAGAGGGAGCAGTACTTC. Translated, it gives CASSFSEREQYF.

The chain uses TRBV18 and TRBJ2-1; D is possibly TRBD1 or TRBD2 (5 bases each). The CDR3 extends over 15 amino acids. V lost 3 bases, J lost 9 bases, and 18 bases lay in between. The germline V gene encodes CDR1 KGHSH and CDR2 LQKENI. The CDR3, as DNA: TGTGCCAGCTCACCGCAATTACAGGACGGAGGTGAGCAGTTCTTC. Translation gives CASSPQLQDGGEQFF.

This clonotype was found a few times. The chain joins TRBV18 to TRBJ2-1, with a tentative D call TRBD1 (5 bases). Germline V gene lookup returns CDR1 KGHSH and CDR2 LQKENI. The CDR3 runs to 16 residues. V lost 5 bases and J lost 6, with 20 bases in between. CDR3 nucleotides: TGTGCCAGCTCATCTGTAGGGGTTCTGGCCCTCAATGAGCAGTTCTTC. Translated, it gives CASSSVGVLALNEQFF.

This sequence joins TRBV19 and TRBJ2-1, with 10 bases identical to TRBD1. The CDR3 extends over 17 amino acids. V lost 6 bases, J lost 4 bases, and 12 bases stayed unmatched. Germline V gives CDR1 LNHDA, CDR2 SQIVND (reference sequence). CDR3 DNA: TGTGCCAGTAGATCCACTGCGGGGACAGGGGCTTACAATGAGCAGTTCTTC. Translating gives CASRSTAGTGAYNEQFF.

The gene calls are TRBV12-3 or TRBV12-4 and TRBJ2-7; 9 bases match TRBD1. CDR3 length: 17 amino acids. The V segment lost 0 bases and the J segment 4 bases; nucleotides outside the gene matches: 10. CDR3 amino acids: CASSLAGLGQGLYEQYF. The CDR3 DNA follows: TGTGCCAGCAGTTTAGCGGGTTTGGGACAGGGTTTATACGAGCAGTACTTC.

The chain carries TRBV29-1 and TRBJ2-3; D is unresolved. Trimming shortened V by 3 bases and J by 2 bases, and 12 bases separated the two germline ends. Germline V gene data show CDR1 as SQVTM and CDR2 as ANQGSEA. CDR3 length: 14 amino acids. CDR3 nucleotides: TGCAGCGTTGATGGCAGGACCTCCACAGATACGCAGTATTTT. It codes for CSVDGRTSTDTQYF.

Only a few counts were recorded for this clonotype. The chain links TRBV11-2 to TRBJ2-3; the D call may be TRBD1 or TRBD2 (6 bases each). This CDR3 has 18 amino acids. The V end was cut by 5 bases, the J end by 0 bases, with 21 bases between. Germline CDR1 and CDR2: SGHAT and FQNNGV. The CDR3 is CASSTPLGGGVSTDTQYF. Here the CDR3 DNA reads TGTGCCAGCAGCACCCCTCTAGGAGGGGGTGTGAGCACAGATACGCAGTATTTT.

V gene TRBV29-1 combines with J gene TRBJ2-3, with 10 positions matching TRBD2. Trimming removed 5 bases from V and 6 bases from J; junction bases left unmatched: 8. The length of the CDR3 is 14 residues. Germline CDR1 and CDR2: SQVTM and ANQGSEA. In DNA, the CDR3 is TGCAGCGTTCCCGCTAGCGGGGGTTGGGATACGCAGTATTTT. It is translated as CSVPASGGWDTQYF.

This clonotype showed up just a few times. The J gene is TRBJ2-5, the V gene TRBV5-1; D is ambiguous. The CDR3 consists of 17 residues. Looked up from germline, CDR1 is SGHRS and CDR2 is YFSETQ. V was clipped by 1 base and J by 1 base, with 17 bases between them. The CDR3 sequence is CASSLRLTGPSQETQYF. For the CDR3, the DNA is TGCGCCAGCAGCTTGCGATTGACCGGGCCGTCCCAAGAGACCCAGTACTTC.

This sequence joins TRBV5-1 and TRBJ2-3, with TRBD1 matching over 8 bases. The CDR3 has 15 residues. The germline V gene encodes CDR1 SGHRS and CDR2 YFSETQ. Losses at the gene ends were 0 bases for V and 5 bases for J; bases not matched to a gene: 5. This chain's CDR3 is CASSLAATGEDTQYF. CDR3 nucleotides: TGCGCCAGCAGCTTGGCAGCGACAGGGGAAGATACGCAGTATTTT.

The V gene is TRBV28, the J gene TRBJ1-2; no firm D call. The CDR3 extends over 12 amino acids. V was cut by 1 base and J by 8 bases, with 8 bases left in between. The germline CDR1 and CDR2 sequences are MDHEN and SYDVKM. The CDR3 protein is CASSLYPLGYTF. CDR3 nucleotides: TGTGCCAGCAGTTTATACCCCCTGGGCTACACCTTC.

V gene TRBV3-1 combines with J gene TRBJ1-1, with a tentative D call TRBD1 (6 bases). CDR3 size: 13 residues. V was cut by 2 bases and J by 11 bases, with 15 bases left in between. Germline-derived CDR1 and CDR2 are LGHDT and YNNKEL (reference sequence). For the CDR3, the DNA is TGTGCCAGCAGCCAACCCGAGGGGGGACGGGCTTTCTTT. Translation: CASSQPEGGRAFF.

The V call is TRBV15, the J call TRBJ2-3; 10 positions match TRBD2. Germline V lookup: CDR1 LNHNV, CDR2 YYDKDF (reference sequence). This CDR3 region has 17 residues. Germline trimming cut 0 bases from V and 5 bases from J; bases unmatched to any gene: 8. In DNA, the CDR3 is TGTGCCACCAGCAGAGAGTCGGTAGCGGGGGGCAGAGATACGCAGTATTTT. Its protein product is CATSRESVAGGRDTQYF.